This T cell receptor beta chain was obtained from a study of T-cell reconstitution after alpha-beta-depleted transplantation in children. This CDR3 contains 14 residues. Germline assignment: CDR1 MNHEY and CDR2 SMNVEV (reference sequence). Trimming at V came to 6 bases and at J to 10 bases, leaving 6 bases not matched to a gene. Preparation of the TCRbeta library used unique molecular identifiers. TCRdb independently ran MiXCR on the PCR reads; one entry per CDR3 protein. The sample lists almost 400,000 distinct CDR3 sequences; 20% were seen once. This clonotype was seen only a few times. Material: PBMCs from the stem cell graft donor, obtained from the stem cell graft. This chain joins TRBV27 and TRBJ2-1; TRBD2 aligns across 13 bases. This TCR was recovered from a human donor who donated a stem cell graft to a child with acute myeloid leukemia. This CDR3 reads CASREPGLAGEQFF. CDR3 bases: TGTGCCAGCAGGGAACCGGGACTAGCGGGGGAGCAGTTCTTC.